A selection of T cell receptor beta chains follows, all from one sample in a study of blood T cell repertoires in COVID-19. Clones were read by immunoSEQ multiplex PCR, and TCRdb kept only the in-frame ones, dropping some. The data hold 70,000 to 80,000 clones, with 86% observed a single time. The sequenced sample was peripheral blood. The receptors originated from a man older than 75 in a cohort sampled during active COVID-19. CDR3s include the opening cysteine and the closing phenylalanine or tryptophan. A D gene is named only where the DNA matches it firmly. Size is omitted from some rows. Given values are once, few, many or a class for expanded clones.

>TRBV7-9|TRBD2|TRBJ2-3|.
CASNRLAGHTDTQYF
TGTGCCAGCAACCGACTAGCGGGGCACACAGATACGCAGTATTTT
>TRBV5-4|.|TRBJ2-1|.
CASSLSGRNEQFF
TGTGCCAGCAGCTTGAGTGGTCGGAATGAGCAGTTCTTC
>TRBV5-6|.|TRBJ2-1|.
CASRQSLYNEQFF
TGTGCCAGCAGGCAATCCCTATACAATGAGCAGTTCTTC
>TRBV11-2|TRBD2|TRBJ2-1|.
CASSSLGGAYYNEQFF
TGTGCCAGCAGCTCCCTCGGGGGGGCTTACTACAATGAGCAGTTCTTC
>TRBV2|TRBD1|TRBJ1-2|few
CASSEGDRVYGYTF
TGTGCCAGCAGTGAAGGGGACAGGGTTTATGGCTACACCTTC
>TRBV5-1|TRBD1|TRBJ2-3|.
CASSTFGAGGRTDTQYF
TGCGCCAGCAGCACCTTTGGGGCAGGGGGCCGGACAGATACGCAGTATTTT
>TRBV7-2|TRBD2|TRBJ2-3|few
CASSPLAGGRSDTQYF
TGTGCCAGCAGCCCCTTAGCGGGGGGGCGATCAGATACGCAGTATTTT
>TRBV7-2|TRBD2|TRBJ2-7|.
CASSRLSGGDYEQYF
TGTGCCAGCAGCCGTTTAAGCGGGGGGGACTACGAGCAGTACTTC
>TRBV19|.|TRBJ2-2|.
CATSSNANTGELFF
TGTGCCACATCGAGTAACGCGAACACCGGGGAGCTGTTTTTT
>TRBV5-4|TRBD2|TRBJ2-3|.
CASSRVSAGGDTQYF
TGTGCCAGCAGCCGGGTCTCAGCGGGGGGAGATACGCAGTATTTT
>TRBV29-1|.|TRBJ1-1|.
CSVERGEGTEAFF
TGCAGCGTTGAACGGGGGGAGGGCACTGAAGCTTTCTTT
>TRBV19|TRBD2|TRBJ2-2|.
CASSILGRGRAGELFF
TGTGCCAGTAGTATATTGGGGAGGGGCAGGGCCGGGGAGCTGTTTTTT
>TRBV10-3|TRBD1|TRBJ1-6|once
CAISQGAGSPLHF
TGTGCCATCAGCCAGGGGGCGGGATCACCCCTCCACTTT
>TRBV24-1|TRBD2|TRBJ2-3|once
CATSDPSTSGGPDTQYF
TGTGCCACCAGTGATCCTTCGACTAGCGGGGGCCCAGATACGCAGTATTTT
>TRBV7-2|TRBD2|TRBJ2-3|.
CASSAGLAGVTDTQYF
TGTGCCAGCAGCGCGGGACTAGCGGGGGTCACAGATACGCAGTATTTT
>TRBV6-5|.|TRBJ1-2|.
CASRGAGGDYGYTF
TGTGCCAGCAGAGGAGCCGGGGGGGACTATGGCTACACCTTC
>TRBV7-2|TRBD1|TRBJ1-1|.
CASSLGGLGQGAGAFF
TGTGCCAGCAGCTTAGGTGGGTTGGGACAGGGGGCAGGAGCTTTCTTT
>TRBV28|TRBD1|TRBJ1-2|.
CASRTTTGVFANYGYTF
TGTGCCAGCAGAACGACGACAGGGGTGTTTGCAAACTATGGCTACACCTTC
>TRBV5-4|.|TRBJ2-4|.
CASSWGAGAKNIQYF
TGTGCCAGCAGCTGGGGTGCAGGGGCCAAAAACATTCAGTACTTC
>TRBV7-2|.|TRBJ1-1|.
CASSNSGIGQNTEAFF
TGTGCCAGCAGCAACTCGGGGATCGGTCAGAACACTGAAGCTTTCTTT
>TRBV6-1|.|TRBJ1-6|.
CASSEFMQGSSPLHF
TGTGCCAGCAGTGAATTTATGCAGGGTAGCTCACCCCTCCACTTT
>TRBV7-9|TRBD2|TRBJ2-3|.
CASSPKPRLAGKTDTQYF
TGTGCCAGCAGTCCCAAGCCCAGACTAGCGGGTAAGACAGATACGCAGTATTTT
>TRBV9|TRBD2|TRBJ2-1|.
CASSGGTSSYNEQFF
TGTGCCAGCAGCGGGGGGACTAGTTCCTACAATGAGCAGTTCTTC
>TRBV4-3|TRBD1|TRBJ2-7|once
CASSQDRASYEQYF
TGCGCCAGCAGCCAGGACAGGGCCTCCTACGAGCAGTACTTC
>TRBV2|.|TRBJ2-7|.
CASSAGLPNYEQYF
TGTGCCAGCAGTGCAGGTCTTCCAAACTACGAGCAGTACTTC
>TRBV11-3|TRBD1|TRBJ2-7|once
CASSSDRASRMQYF
TGTGCCAGCAGCTCCGACAGGGCTAGCAGGATGCAGTACTTC
>TRBV7-2|.|TRBJ1-1|.
CASSLVLWGGNTEAFF
TGTGCCAGCAGCTTAGTCCTCTGGGGGGGGAACACTGAAGCTTTCTTT
>TRBV19|.|TRBJ1-1|.
CASSPRTAYTEAFF
TGTGCCAGTAGTCCCCGGACAGCTTACACTGAAGCTTTCTTT
>TRBV19|.|TRBJ2-3|once
CASSSGTLRTDTQYF
TGTGCCAGTAGTTCTGGGACTCTTCGCACAGATACGCAGTATTTT
>TRBV11-2|TRBD1|TRBJ2-5|.
CASSSNRGQGTQYF
TGTGCCAGCAGCTCGAACAGGGGGCAAGGGACCCAGTACTTC
>TRBV24-1|TRBD1|TRBJ1-6|.
CATSGRGQGKNSPLHF
TGTGCCACCAGTGGCCGCGGACAGGGGAAAAATTCACCCCTCCACTTT
>TRBV7-2|.|TRBJ1-3|.
CASSLGSSSGNTIYF
TGTGCCAGCAGCTTAGGGAGTTCCTCTGGAAACACCATATATTTT
>TRBV6-1|TRBD1|TRBJ1-2|.
CASSEGDRGLGSNYGYTF
TGTGCCAGCAGTGAAGGGGACAGGGGGCTTGGGTCTAACTATGGCTACACCTTC
>TRBV10-3|.|TRBJ2-1|.
CAISLTGSYNEQFF
TGTGCCATCAGCTTGACAGGCTCCTACAATGAGCAGTTCTTC
>TRBV4-2|.|TRBJ1-1|once
CASSQPRTVGGTEAFF
TGTGCCAGCAGCCAGCCCCGCACCGTGGGAGGCACTGAAGCTTTCTTT
>TRBV12-3/TRBV12-4|.|TRBJ1-1|once
CASRRTENTEAFF
TGTGCCAGCAGGCGAACAGAGAACACTGAAGCTTTCTTT
>TRBV5-1|TRBD1|TRBJ1-1|.
CASSQTGPNTEAFF
TGCGCCAGCAGCCAGACAGGGCCTAACACTGAAGCTTTCTTT
>TRBV6-5|.|TRBJ1-1|.
CASTKPGNTEAFF
TGTGCCAGCACCAAACCCGGGAACACTGAAGCTTTCTTT
>TRBV11-3|.|TRBJ2-3|once
CASSLAGGSHTDTQYF
TGTGCCAGCAGCTTAGCCGGGGGATCGCACACAGATACGCAGTATTTT
>TRBV13|.|TRBJ2-7|.
CASSLRQRTLYEQYF
TGTGCCAGCAGCTTAAGGCAGCGTACCCTCTACGAGCAGTACTTC
>TRBV19|.|TRBJ2-5|few
CASSIAGGRGETQYF
TGTGCCAGTAGTATCGCAGGAGGACGCGGGGAGACCCAGTACTTC
>TRBV27|TRBD1|TRBJ2-7|few
CASSLIQGAIEQYF
TGTGCCAGCAGTTTAATACAGGGGGCGATCGAGCAGTACTTC
>TRBV7-9|.|TRBJ2-1|once
CASSLTGNEQFF
TGTGCCAGCAGCTTAACAGGGAATGAGCAGTTCTTC
>TRBV29-1|TRBD1|TRBJ1-1|once
CSVRVDRGGTEAFF
TGCAGCGTTCGGGTGGACAGGGGAGGTACTGAAGCTTTCTTT
>TRBV2|.|TRBJ2-5|.
CASSEAGASGLTQYF
TGTGCCAGCAGTGAGGCAGGGGCCTCCGGGTTGACCCAGTACTTC